Given below is one TCR beta chain in context. Its matching antigen is unknown. Clones were read by immunoSEQ multiplex PCR, and TCRdb kept only the in-frame ones, dropping some. Of tens of thousands of clones listed, more than 90% are singletons. Samples of post-transplant bone marrow were collected from the posterior iliac crest or another site. This sample is part of a study of graft-versus-host responses after intestinal transplantation. Study-wide points: Some patients had graft-donor T cell macrochimerism. In their allografts, the ratios of graft-versus-host to host-versus-graft T cell clones were high. Recipient-marrow GvH clones were detected, some having first appeared in ileum or blood. Early after transplant, HvG clones declined as circulating GvH clones peaked.

The germline gives CDR1 KGHSH, CDR2 LQKENI. V lost 1 base to trimming and J lost 7 bases, with 20 bases between them. This CDR3 is built from 17 residues. This sequence was found in a human patient who received an intestinal transplant, so some T cells may come from the graft donor. The chain joins TRBV18 to TRBJ1-5, with D tentatively TRBD1 (5 bases). The material sequenced was bone marrow, taken approximately 700 days after intestinal transplantation. Here the CDR3 DNA reads TGTGCCAGCTCACCACGGCAGGATGTGTCAGGGCAACAGCCCCAGCATTTT. Its protein product is CASSPRQDVSGQQPQHF.